A selection of T cell receptor beta chains follows, all from one sample in a study of shared clonotypes between healthy human individuals. The data were produced by immunoSEQ multiplex PCR, yet TCRdb's version contains in-frame clones alone and is incomplete. The top ten hold roughly 1.2% of the sample, which has about 1.5 million clones, about 96% seen once. The sample was naive CD4+ T cells sorted from blood. These receptor sequences come from a man aged 25-45 years in good health. Each CDR3 is given with its conserved first and last residue. Each record gives: D gene, J gene, clone size, V gene, CDR3 protein, CDR3 DNA. D genes are given only for firm matches. Clone size is given for some rows only: seen once, a few or many times, or a class if the clone is expanded.

D: TRBD2; J: TRBJ2-1; size: .; V: TRBV2; CDR3: CAEERGGRAQNEQFF; DNA: TGCGCAGAGGAGAGGGGCGGGAGGGCCCAGAATGAGCAGTTCTTC
D: TRBD1; J: TRBJ1-4; size: .; V: TRBV18; CDR3: CASSPSGGEKLFF; DNA: TGTGCCAGCTCACCATCAGGGGGTGAAAAACTGTTTTTT
D: .; J: TRBJ1-2; size: .; V: TRBV28; CDR3: CASSLSRGSGYTF; DNA: TGTGCCAGCAGTTTATCCAGGGGCTCTGGCTACACCTTC
D: .; J: TRBJ1-5; size: .; V: TRBV7-2; CDR3: CASSFGPENQPQHF; DNA: TGTGCCAGCAGCTTCGGTCCGGAAAATCAGCCCCAGCATTTT
D: .; J: TRBJ2-5; size: .; V: TRBV5-4; CDR3: CASSLLQGTRETQYF; DNA: TGTGCCAGCAGCTTGTTGCAGGGAACTCGGGAGACCCAGTACTTC
D: .; J: TRBJ2-2; size: .; V: TRBV30; CDR3: CAWSFRGRRGELFF; DNA: TGTGCCTGGAGTTTTCGAGGGAGAAGGGGGGAGCTGTTTTTT
D: .; J: TRBJ1-2; size: .; V: TRBV28; CDR3: CASRGGMGYTF; DNA: TGTGCCAGCAGAGGGGGGATGGGCTACACCTTC
D: .; J: TRBJ1-1; size: .; V: TRBV28; CDR3: CASSFAQGLRTEAFF; DNA: TGTGCCAGCAGTTTCGCACAGGGCCTGCGGACTGAAGCTTTCTTT
D: .; J: TRBJ1-2; size: .; V: TRBV25-1; CDR3: CASSDPVSSGYTF; DNA: TGTGCCAGCAGTGACCCAGTTAGTTCGGGCTACACCTTC
D: TRBD1; J: TRBJ1-2; size: once; V: TRBV6-1; CDR3: CASSAGQGAYGYTF; DNA: TGTGCCAGCAGTGCGGGACAGGGAGCCTATGGCTACACCTTC
D: TRBD1; J: TRBJ2-5; size: .; V: TRBV7-9; CDR3: CASSLGQGTWRLETQYF; DNA: TGTGCCAGCAGCTTAGGACAGGGCACCTGGCGGTTAGAGACCCAGTACTTC
D: TRBD1; J: TRBJ2-3; size: .; V: TRBV7-9; CDR3: CASSPDRIFTDTQYF; DNA: TGTGCCAGCAGCCCGGACAGGATATTTACAGATACGCAGTATTTT
D: TRBD2; J: TRBJ2-3; size: .; V: TRBV5-1; CDR3: CASSQRGLDSDTQYF; DNA: TGCGCCAGCAGCCAACGAGGACTAGACTCGGATACGCAGTATTTT
D: .; J: TRBJ2-7; size: .; V: TRBV12-5; CDR3: CASGSGSRRCWSGGDESYEQYF; DNA: TGTGCTAGTGGTTCCGGGTCTAGGCGTTGTTGGTCAGGAGGGGACGAATCCTACGAGCAGTACTTC
D: .; J: TRBJ2-2; size: once; V: TRBV6-6; CDR3: CASTPHPGELFF; DNA: TGTGCCAGCACCCCACATCCCGGGGAGCTGTTTTTT
D: .; J: TRBJ2-1; size: once; V: TRBV19; CDR3: CASSKGQHNEQFF; DNA: TGTGCCAGTAGTAAGGGCCAGCACAATGAGCAGTTCTTC
D: TRBD2; J: TRBJ2-1; size: .; V: TRBV18; CDR3: CASSPLVGLAGSTSYNEQFF; DNA: TGTGCCAGCTCACCACTCGTCGGGCTAGCGGGATCAACCTCCTACAATGAGCAGTTCTTC
D: TRBD2; J: TRBJ2-1; size: once; V: TRBV5-1; CDR3: CASSLGLAVNEQFF; DNA: TGCGCCAGCAGCTTGGGACTAGCGGTTAATGAGCAGTTCTTC
D: .; J: TRBJ2-7; size: .; V: TRBV5-1; CDR3: CASLPTGGSYEQYF; DNA: TGCGCCAGCCTACCGACTGGTGGGTCCTACGAGCAGTACTTC
D: TRBD1; J: TRBJ2-7; size: .; V: TRBV7-9; CDR3: CASSLVGEGQGNYEQYF; DNA: TGTGCCAGCAGCTTAGTAGGCGAAGGACAGGGAAACTACGAGCAGTACTTC
D: .; J: TRBJ1-1; size: .; V: TRBV6-5; CDR3: CASSRGSTEAFF; DNA: TGTGCCAGCAGCAGGGGAAGCACTGAAGCTTTCTTT
D: TRBD2; J: TRBJ2-3; size: once; V: TRBV9; CDR3: CASSIVAGGPGTDTQYF; DNA: TGTGCCAGCAGCATCGTAGCGGGAGGGCCGGGCACAGATACGCAGTATTTT
D: .; J: TRBJ2-1; size: .; V: TRBV4-1; CDR3: CASSGTVYNEQFF; DNA: TGCGCCAGCAGCGGGACTGTCTACAATGAGCAGTTCTTC
D: .; J: TRBJ2-7; size: .; V: TRBV28; CDR3: CASSLLSDQIAYEQYF; DNA: TGTGCCAGCAGTTTATTATCGGACCAAATTGCCTACGAGCAGTACTTC
D: .; J: TRBJ2-2; size: .; V: TRBV28; CDR3: CASSLSLPSTGELFF; DNA: TGTGCCAGCAGTTTATCGCTCCCTAGCACCGGGGAGCTGTTTTTT
D: TRBD1; J: TRBJ1-2; size: .; V: TRBV15; CDR3: CATSRRQGRNGYTF; DNA: TGTGCCACCAGCCGCCGACAGGGGCGAAATGGCTACACCTTC
D: .; J: TRBJ1-5; size: .; V: TRBV10-2; CDR3: CASRGPQNQPQHF; DNA: TGCGCCAGCAGGGGACCCCAGAATCAGCCCCAGCATTTT
D: .; J: TRBJ1-1; size: .; V: TRBV19; CDR3: CASRTDGYTEAFF; DNA: TGTGCCAGTAGGACTGACGGTTACACTGAAGCTTTCTTT
D: .; J: TRBJ1-2; size: .; V: TRBV29-1; CDR3: CSVYSGMWYGYTF; DNA: TGCAGCGTCTATTCTGGAATGTGGTATGGCTACACCTTC
D: .; J: TRBJ2-3; size: .; V: TRBV9; CDR3: CASSPRRDTQYF; DNA: TGTGCCAGCAGCCCCCGCCGAGATACGCAGTATTTT
D: .; J: TRBJ2-7; size: .; V: TRBV28; CDR3: CASSFAGKRQYF; DNA: TGTGCCAGCAGTTTTGCAGGGAAAAGGCAGTACTTC